This T cell receptor (beta chain) was recovered during a study of blood T cell repertoires in COVID-19. Whole-study context: Samples of COVID-19 (acute and convalescent) were obtained from the United States, Italy and Spain. Sources were T cells, B-cell-depleted T cells, or PBMCs; the material itself was cDNA or gDNA.

Original handling: Reference gene primer amplification gave estimated nucleated cell counts. Assay: immunoSEQ multiplex PCR; the TCRdb copy retains only in-frame clones and omits some. For V, J and clone size, that table is used; D and trimming come from the DNA. The sample lists about 130,000 clones, roughly 74% occurring once. The CDR3 consists of 14 residues. After removal of 4 bases from V and 8 bases from J, the junction contained 11 bases not matched to a gene. Germline-derived CDR1 and CDR2 are SGHRS and YFSETQ. The rearrangement links TRBV5-1 to TRBJ1-2; 7 nucleotides match TRBD1. Input material: peripheral blood. This TCR derives from a man aged 55 to 70 with acute or convalescent COVID-19. The CDR3: CASSPEQGSSGYTF. CDR3 nucleotide sequence: TGCGCCAGCAGCCCGGAACAGGGGAGTAGCGGCTACACCTTC.